Here is one T cell receptor beta chain with its context. Its antigen remains unknown. The final CDR3 position lacks the conserved phenylalanine or tryptophan, pointing to a likely read error. The data are from a study of post-analysis software for immune sequencing data. Study-level results: By F measure, strong co-clustering occurred among samples prepared in the same batch. Controls showed significantly higher normalized Chao1 diversity than did multiple sclerosis patients. Included in a set of five TRBV segments more frequent in patients than controls were TRBV5-6, TRBV5-1 and TRBV20-1.

Included in the TCR beta cDNA libraries were unique molecular identifiers. It was from about 1 to 10 million T cells that roughly 0.5 million cDNA molecules came. TCRdb itself ran the PCR reads through MiXCR, one entry per CDR3 protein. In the table there are 150,000 to 200,000 distinct CDR3 sequences, 25% to 35% of which are singletons. CDR3 size: 16 residues. The germline gives CDR1 SGHRS, CDR2 YFSETQ. After removal of 3 bases from V and 1 base from J, the junction contained 7 bases not matched to a gene. The chain couples TRBV5-1 to TRBJ2-3; 8 bases agree with TRBD1. The clonotype comes from a girl aged 5 to 17 with multiple sclerosis. Sample: blood. The CDR3 region is CASSSYPGQGTDTQYS. The CDR3 nucleotides are TGCGCCAGCAGCTCTTATCCGGGACAGGGCACAGATACGCAGTATTCT.